This TCR beta chain stems from a study of T cell changes during pregnancy in multiple sclerosis. This CDR3 has 17 residues. Germline V CDR1 and CDR2: MDHEN, SYDVKM. Trimming removed 6 bases from V and 0 bases from J, with 20 bases in between. Sequencing used immunoSEQ multiplex PCR; TCRdb keeps in-frame clones, though not all of them. The sample includes fewer than 65,000 clones, roughly nine tenths seen only once; the top ten take 1% to 1.5%. The specimen was peripheral blood, collected after pregnancy. V is TRBV28 and J is TRBJ1-1; D is ambiguous. The origin of this receptor is a female donor in good health, enrolled as a control in a pregnancy study. DNA for the CDR3: TGTGCCAGCAGCCGGTTTGGGCAAGCGGAGCTGAACACTGAAGCTTTCTTT. The encoded protein is CASSRFGQAELNTEAFF. Full variable domain (remainder filled in from reference TRBV28 and TRBJ1-1): DVKVTQSSRYLVKRTGEKVFLECVQDMDHENMFWYRQDPGLGLRLIYFSYDVKMKEKGDIPEGYSVSREKKERFSLILESASTNQTSMYLCASSRFGQAELNTEAFFGQGTRLTVV.